What follows is one TCR beta chain and its context. Some clones are missing from TCRdb's copy, which holds only in-frame ones; the method was immunoSEQ multiplex PCR. The sample shows just over 2,000,000 clones, about 95% of them seen only once. The germline gives CDR1 SNHLY, CDR2 FYNNEI. This CDR3 spans 12 amino acids. Trimming cost V 8 bases and J 8 bases, with 15 bases left between them. The sample comes from a study of shared clonotypes between healthy human individuals. Study background: A donor's plate count was three for CD4 naive and three for CD4 memory; CD8 naive had two and CD8 memory one.

Sequencing input: naive CD4+ T cells sorted from blood. As to subset: CD45RA+ positively selected. This sequence was found in a man between 18 and 29 years old in good health. The chain is built from TRBV2 and TRBJ1-2, with D perhaps matching TRBD1 (6 bases). The DNA for the CDR3 is TGTGCCAGCTCTGGGACAAAAGGAGGCTACACCTTC. Translated: CASSGTKGGYTF.